This T cell receptor beta chain was identified during a study of early T cells in non-severe SARS-CoV-2 infection. Via MiXCR, TCRdb re-called the 5' RACE reads, giving one row per CDR3 protein. The table shows around 77,000 distinct CDR3 sequences, with 10% occurring only once. This clonotype was picked up a small number of times. This receptor was taken from an adult who was a healthcare worker with PCR-confirmed SARS-CoV-2 infection or an uninfected control (not recorded which). The sample was whole blood, taken at baseline.

The CDR3 protein is CASSPRGGEAHSPLHF. DNA for the CDR3: TGTGCCAGCAGCCCCCGAGGGGGTGAGGCTCATTCACCCCTCCACTTT. This chain links TRBV7-2 with TRBJ1-6; a possible D gene is TRBD1 (6 bases). Deletions cut 5 bases from V and 8 bases from J, with 19 bases between. Germline assignment: CDR1 SGHTA and CDR2 FQGNSA. This CDR3 region has 16 residues.